These T cell receptor beta chains were read from a single sample in a study of memory CD4+ T cells and cytomegalovirus serostatus. Libraries were prepared by immunoSEQ multiplex PCR; TCRdb keeps only in-frame clonotypes and omits some of them. The sample consists of under 55,000 clones, about 78% of them appearing once. Specimen: memory CD4+ T cells from blood. Receptor source: an adult in good health and CMV-seronegative. Both conserved end residues are part of each CDR3. Fields, in order: clone size, V gene, D gene, J gene, CDR3 protein, CDR3 DNA. A D gene is named only where the DNA matches it firmly. A row's size may be missing; if present it is once, few, many or a size class.

clone size: few
V gene: TRBV14
D gene: TRBD2
J gene: TRBJ2-7
CDR3 protein: CASRGLDYEQYF
CDR3 DNA: TGTGCCAGCCGGGGACTAGACTACGAGCAGTACTTC

clone size: .
V gene: TRBV10-3
D gene: .
J gene: TRBJ2-5
CDR3 protein: CAISGVLAGTETQYF
CDR3 DNA: TGTGCCATCAGTGGCGTTCTAGCCGGAACGGAGACCCAGTACTTC

clone size: .
V gene: TRBV18
D gene: TRBD2
J gene: TRBJ2-1
CDR3 protein: CASSPRILAGFYEQFF
CDR3 DNA: TGTGCCAGCTCACCACGGATATTAGCGGGATTCTATGAGCAGTTCTTC

clone size: .
V gene: TRBV18
D gene: .
J gene: TRBJ2-7
CDR3 protein: CASSPTQGSEQYF
CDR3 DNA: TGTGCCAGCTCACCAACACAGGGATCCGAGCAGTACTTC

clone size: .
V gene: TRBV28
D gene: .
J gene: TRBJ2-5
CDR3 protein: CASNQRLQETQYF
CDR3 DNA: TGTGCCAGCAATCAGCGACTCCAAGAGACCCAGTACTTC

clone size: few
V gene: TRBV29-1
D gene: .
J gene: TRBJ1-1
CDR3 protein: CSVVSRSEAFF
CDR3 DNA: TGCAGCGTTGTGTCTCGGTCGGAAGCTTTCTTT

clone size: .
V gene: TRBV18
D gene: .
J gene: TRBJ2-7
CDR3 protein: CASSTTGNPYEQYF
CDR3 DNA: TGTGCCAGCTCAACAACAGGGAACCCTTACGAGCAGTACTTC

clone size: .
V gene: TRBV12-5
D gene: .
J gene: TRBJ2-7
CDR3 protein: CASGLDLLSSYEQYF
CDR3 DNA: TGTGCTAGTGGTTTGGACTTGCTAAGCTCCTACGAGCAGTACTTC

clone size: .
V gene: TRBV27
D gene: TRBD1
J gene: TRBJ1-5
CDR3 protein: CASRPGTGDHQPQHF
CDR3 DNA: TGTGCCAGCAGACCCGGGACAGGGGACCATCAGCCCCAGCATTTT

clone size: .
V gene: TRBV19
D gene: .
J gene: TRBJ1-4
CDR3 protein: CASTVRVNEKLFF
CDR3 DNA: TGTGCCAGTACCGTCCGGGTGAATGAAAAACTGTTTTTT

clone size: .
V gene: TRBV7-7
D gene: .
J gene: TRBJ2-3
CDR3 protein: CASSSGRSPSDTQYF
CDR3 DNA: TGTGCTAGCAGCTCGGGACGGTCACCGTCAGATACGCAGTATTTT